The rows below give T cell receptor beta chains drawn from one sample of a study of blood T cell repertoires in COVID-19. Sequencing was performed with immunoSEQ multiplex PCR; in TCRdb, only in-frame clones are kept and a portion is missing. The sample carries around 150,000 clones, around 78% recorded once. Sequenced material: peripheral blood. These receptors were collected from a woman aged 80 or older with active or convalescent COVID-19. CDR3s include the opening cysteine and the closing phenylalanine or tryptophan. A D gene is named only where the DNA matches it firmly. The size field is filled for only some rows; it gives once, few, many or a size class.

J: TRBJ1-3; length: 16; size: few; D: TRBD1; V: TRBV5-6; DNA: TGTGCCAGCAGCAGAACGACAGGGGCCTCTGGAAACACCATATATTTT; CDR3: CASSRTTGASGNTIYF
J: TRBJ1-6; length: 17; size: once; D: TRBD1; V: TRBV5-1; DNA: TGCGCCAGCAGCTTGGAGTTAAAACAGGGGGCGAGTTCACCCCTCCACTTT; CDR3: CASSLELKQGASSPLHF
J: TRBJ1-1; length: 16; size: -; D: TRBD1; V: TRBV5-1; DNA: TGCGCCAGCAGCTCCGGGACAGGGTTAATTAGTACTGAAGCTTTCTTT; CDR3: CASSSGTGLISTEAFF
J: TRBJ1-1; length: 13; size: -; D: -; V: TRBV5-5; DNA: TGTGCCAGCAGCCGCACACCGAACACTGAAGCTTTCTTT; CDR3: CASSRTPNTEAFF
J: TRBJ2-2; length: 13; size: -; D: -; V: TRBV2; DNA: TGTGCCAGCAGCCTATGGGAGGCCGGGGAGCTGTTTTTT; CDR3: CASSLWEAGELFF
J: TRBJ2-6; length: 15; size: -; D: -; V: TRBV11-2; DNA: TGTGCCAGCAGCTCTACAGGCTCTGGGGCCAACGTCCTGACTTTC; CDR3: CASSSTGSGANVLTF
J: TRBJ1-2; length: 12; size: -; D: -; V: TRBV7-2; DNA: TGTGCCAGGATGGACAGTTTCTATGGCTACACCTTC; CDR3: CARMDSFYGYTF
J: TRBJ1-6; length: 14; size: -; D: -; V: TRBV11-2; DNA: TGTGCCAGCAGCTACTCAGGGGCAAATTCACCCCTCCACTTT; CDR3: CASSYSGANSPLHF
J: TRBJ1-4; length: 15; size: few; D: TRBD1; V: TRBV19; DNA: TGTGCCAGCACAGACAGGGCCCAACCTCTAGAAAAACTGTTTTTT; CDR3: CASTDRAQPLEKLFF
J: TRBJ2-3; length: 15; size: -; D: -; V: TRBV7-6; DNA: TGTGCCAGCAGCTTAGACGGGGGGCGCACAGATACGCAGTATTTT; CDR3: CASSLDGGRTDTQYF
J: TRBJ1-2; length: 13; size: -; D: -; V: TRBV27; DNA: TGTGCCAGCAGCCCCGCAGGGGTTTATGGCTACACCTTC; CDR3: CASSPAGVYGYTF
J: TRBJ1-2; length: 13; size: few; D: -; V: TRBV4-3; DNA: TGCGCCAGCAGCTTTGGGACAACCTATGGCTACACCTTC; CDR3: CASSFGTTYGYTF
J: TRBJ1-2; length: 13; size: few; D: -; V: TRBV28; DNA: TGTGCCAGCAGTGCGGGCTTCGGGCGGGGCTACACCTTC; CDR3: CASSAGFGRGYTF
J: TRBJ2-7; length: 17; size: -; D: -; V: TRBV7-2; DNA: TGTGCCAGCAGCTTATACGGACAGCGTATTAAGTCCTACGAGCAGTACTTC; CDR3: CASSLYGQRIKSYEQYF
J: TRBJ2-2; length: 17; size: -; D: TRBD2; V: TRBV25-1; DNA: TGTGCCAGCAGTGATTGGACTAGCGGGGTTGGCACCGGGGAGCTGTTTTTT; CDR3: CASSDWTSGVGTGELFF
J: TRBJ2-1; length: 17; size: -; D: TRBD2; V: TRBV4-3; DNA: TGCGCCAGCAGCCAAGGGGTCCTAGCGGGACCCAACAATGAGCAGTTCTTC; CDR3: CASSQGVLAGPNNEQFF
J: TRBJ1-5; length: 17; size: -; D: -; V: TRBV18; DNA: TGTGCCAGCTCACCAGGTTTGACCTGGGCAGGTAATCAGCCCCAGCATTTT; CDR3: CASSPGLTWAGNQPQHF
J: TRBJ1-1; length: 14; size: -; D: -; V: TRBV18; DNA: TGTGCCAGCTCACCAGGGGGAGGGTTCGGCGAAGCTTTCTTT; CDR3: CASSPGGGFGEAFF
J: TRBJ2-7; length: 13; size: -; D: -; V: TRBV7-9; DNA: TGTGCCAGCAGCTTATCGGGGGCCTACGAGCAGTACTTC; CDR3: CASSLSGAYEQYF
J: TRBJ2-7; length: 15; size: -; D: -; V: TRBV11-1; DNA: TGTGCCAGCAGCTCAACCACCACAGGGCTCGGCGAGCAGTACTTC; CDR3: CASSSTTTGLGEQYF
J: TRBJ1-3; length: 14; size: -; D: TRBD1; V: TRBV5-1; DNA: TGCGCCAGCAGCACAGGGGGTACTGGAAACACCATATATTTT; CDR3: CASSTGGTGNTIYF
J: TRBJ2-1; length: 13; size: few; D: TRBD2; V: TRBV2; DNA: TGTGCCAGCAGTGCTGGGGGGGGAGGCGGGCAGTTCTTC; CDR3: CASSAGGGGGQFF
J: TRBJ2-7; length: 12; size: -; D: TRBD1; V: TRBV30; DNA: TGTGCCTGGAGTGAGACAGGGGTAGAGCAGTACTTC; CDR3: CAWSETGVEQYF
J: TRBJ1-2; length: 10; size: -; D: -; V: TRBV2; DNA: TGTGCCAGCAGAATGAGAGGCTACACCTTC; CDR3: CASRMRGYTF
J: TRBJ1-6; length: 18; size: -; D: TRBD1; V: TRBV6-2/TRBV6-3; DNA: TGTGCCAGCAGTCCCGGACAGGGGAAAGGCTCCTATAATTCACCCCTCCACTTT; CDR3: CASSPGQGKGSYNSPLHF
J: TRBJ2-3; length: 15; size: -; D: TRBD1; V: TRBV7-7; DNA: TGTGCTAGCAGCAACGGGACAGGGTACACAGATACGCAGTATTTT; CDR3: CASSNGTGYTDTQYF
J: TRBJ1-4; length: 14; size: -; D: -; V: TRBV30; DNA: TGTGCCTGGGACAGACACGCAACTAATGAAAAACTGTTTTTT; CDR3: CAWDRHATNEKLFF
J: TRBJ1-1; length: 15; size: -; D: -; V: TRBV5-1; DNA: TGCGCCAGCAGCTTGGCCATAGAAAAGAACACTGAAGCTTTCTTT; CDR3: CASSLAIEKNTEAFF
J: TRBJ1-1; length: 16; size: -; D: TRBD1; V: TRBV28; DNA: TGTGCCAGCAGTTCCCCCTCAAAGGGACAGGGCACTGAAGCTTTCTTT; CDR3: CASSSPSKGQGTEAFF
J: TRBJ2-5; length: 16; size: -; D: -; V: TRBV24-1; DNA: TGTGCCACCAGTGATTCCAATTTGGGACAACAACGCCCCCAGTACTTC; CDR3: CATSDSNLGQQRPQYF
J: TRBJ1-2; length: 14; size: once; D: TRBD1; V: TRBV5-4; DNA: TGTGCCAGCAGCTTGACAGGGGACCCCTATGGCTACACCTTC; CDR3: CASSLTGDPYGYTF
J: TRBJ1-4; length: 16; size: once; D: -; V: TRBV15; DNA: TGTGCCACCAGCAGAGATCCGGGGGGTTCGGCTGAAAAACTGTTTTTT; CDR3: CATSRDPGGSAEKLFF
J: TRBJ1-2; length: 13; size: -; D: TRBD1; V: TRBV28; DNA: TGTGCCAGCAGTTTGAGGACAGGGCGAGGCTACACCTTC; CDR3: CASSLRTGRGYTF
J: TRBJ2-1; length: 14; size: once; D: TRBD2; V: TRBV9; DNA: TGTGCCAGCAGCGCGGGACTAGCGGGGGGGGAGCAGTTCTTC; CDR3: CASSAGLAGGEQFF
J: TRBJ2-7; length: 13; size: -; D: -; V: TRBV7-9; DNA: TGTGCCAGCACCAGACAGAGCTCCTACGAGCAGTACTTC; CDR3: CASTRQSSYEQYF
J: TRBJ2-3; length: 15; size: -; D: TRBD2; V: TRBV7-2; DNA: TGTGCCAGCAGCTTAGCGCGCGGGGGGGCAGATACGCAGTATTTT; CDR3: CASSLARGGADTQYF
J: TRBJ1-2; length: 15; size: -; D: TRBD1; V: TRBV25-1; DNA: TGTGCCAGCAGTGAGGATGGGACAGGGATCTATGGCTACACCTTC; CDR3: CASSEDGTGIYGYTF
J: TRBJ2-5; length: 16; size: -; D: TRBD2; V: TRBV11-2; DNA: TGTGCCAGCAGCCCAACGATAGGACTAGCGGGCGAGACCCAGTACTTC; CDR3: CASSPTIGLAGETQYF
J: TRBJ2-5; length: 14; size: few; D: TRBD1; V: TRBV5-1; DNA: TGCGCCAGCAGCTTAGGGACAGCGAATCCAAAAAGGTACTTC; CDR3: CASSLGTANPKRYF
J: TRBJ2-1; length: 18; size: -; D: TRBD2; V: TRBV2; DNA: TGTGCCAGCAGGAACGGACTAGCGGGGGGCGCCTTACTCAATGAGCAGTTCTTC; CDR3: CASRNGLAGGALLNEQFF
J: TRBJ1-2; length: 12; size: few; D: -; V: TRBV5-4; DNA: TGTGCCAGCAGCTACGACACGGCCGGCTACACCTTC; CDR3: CASSYDTAGYTF
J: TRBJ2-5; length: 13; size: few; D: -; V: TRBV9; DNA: TGTGCCAGCAGCGTAGCCAGCCAAGAGACCCAGTACTTC; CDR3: CASSVASQETQYF
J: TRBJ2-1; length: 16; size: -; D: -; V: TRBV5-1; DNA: TGCGCCAGCGGAAAAACAGGGCGATGGGGGTACAATGAGCAGTTCTTC; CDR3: CASGKTGRWGYNEQFF
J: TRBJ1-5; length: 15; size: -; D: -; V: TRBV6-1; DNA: TGTGCCAGCAGTGAGGGGCAGACGCGCAATCAGCCCCAGCATTTT; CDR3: CASSEGQTRNQPQHF
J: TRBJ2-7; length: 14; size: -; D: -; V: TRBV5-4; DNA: TGTGCCAGCAGCTTCAGGGCCGTGCCCCACGAGCAGTACTTC; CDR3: CASSFRAVPHEQYF
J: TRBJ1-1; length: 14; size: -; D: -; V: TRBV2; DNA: TGTGCCAGTCGGACGGACAGTTTGAACACTGAAGCTTTCTTT; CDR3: CASRTDSLNTEAFF
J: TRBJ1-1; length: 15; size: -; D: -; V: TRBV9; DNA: TGTGCCAGCAGCGTAGGGGCAGGATCGAACACTGAAGCTTTCTTT; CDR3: CASSVGAGSNTEAFF
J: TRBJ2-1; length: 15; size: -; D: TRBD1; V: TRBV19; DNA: TGTGCCAGTAGTATCGGGACAGGAACGCCCAATGAGCAGTTCTTC; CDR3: CASSIGTGTPNEQFF
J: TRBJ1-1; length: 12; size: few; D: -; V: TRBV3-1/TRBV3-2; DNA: TGTGCCGTCGGGGTTTCGAGCACTGAAGCTTTCTTT; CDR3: CAVGVSSTEAFF
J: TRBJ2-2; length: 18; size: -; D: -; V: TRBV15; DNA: TGTGCCACCAGCACCGAGCCCCGGGAAGATAGTTTCACCGGGGAGCTGTTTTTT; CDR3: CATSTEPREDSFTGELFF